This TCR beta chain was identified in a study of T cell responses to AZD1222 COVID-19 vaccine. The study, taken as a whole, reports: Clonal diversity was possibly underestimated, and white British individuals and females predominated among donors. CD4 TCRs covered the whole spike, strongest at regions 160-218 and 743-854. Following two doses of AZD1222, Spike-specific TCR breadth and depth rose.

Second-dose schedules of about 4 or about 12 weeks were combined. Assay: immunoSEQ multiplex PCR; the TCRdb copy retains only in-frame clones and omits some. Among over 95,000 clones listed, about nine tenths were seen once. The germline CDR1 and CDR2 sequences are SQVTM and ANQGSEA. Trimming left V 6 bases short and J 5 bases short, with 15 bases between. The CDR3 covers 13 residues. Comment on this clone: Its antigen is still unknown.

Sequencing was performed on peripheral blood, taken 28 days after the second AZD1222 dose. This receptor was taken from an adult who received the AZD1222 COVID-19 vaccine. This rearrangement joins TRBV29-1 to TRBJ2-3; tentatively, D is TRBD2 (6 bases). The CDR3 sequence: CSVNRGGGDTQYF. DNA of the CDR3: TGCAGCGTCAATCGGGGAGGTGGAGATACGCAGTATTTT.